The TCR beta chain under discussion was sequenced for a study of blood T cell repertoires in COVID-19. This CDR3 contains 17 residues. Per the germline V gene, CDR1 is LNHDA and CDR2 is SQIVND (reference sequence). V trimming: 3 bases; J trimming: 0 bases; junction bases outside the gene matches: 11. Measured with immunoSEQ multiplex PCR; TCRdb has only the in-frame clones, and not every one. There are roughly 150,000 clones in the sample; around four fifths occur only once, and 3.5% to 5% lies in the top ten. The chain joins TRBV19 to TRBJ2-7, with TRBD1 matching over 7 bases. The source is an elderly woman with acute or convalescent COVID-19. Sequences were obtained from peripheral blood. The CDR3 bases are TGTGCCAGTAGTATTAGGACAGGAGGAAGGAGCTCCTACGAGCAGTACTTC. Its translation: CASSIRTGGRSSYEQYF.